This entry concerns a single TCR beta chain. Its antigen is undetermined. The sample belongs to a study of T-cell memory formation after mild COVID-19. TCRdb reanalysed the 5' RACE reads using MiXCR and keeps one entry per CDR3 protein. The data contain about 280,000 distinct CDR3 sequences, roughly 8.2% of them singletons. Per the germline V gene, CDR1 is SGHKS and CDR2 is YYEKEE (reference sequence). This CDR3 is 15 amino acids long. The J segment lost 0 bases and the V segment lost 4 bases, leaving 7 bases of the junction unmatched. Broader study findings: For second-wave clones that peaked at day 37, SARS-CoV-2 specificity went unverified.

The V gene is TRBV5-5, the J gene TRBJ2-7; TRBD1 agrees at 7 bases. Material: PBMCs or a T cell subset sorted from them (not recorded which). The source of this sequence is a man aged 18 to 35 who had mild COVID-19 (a few samples of this study predate the infection). Cell type and time point are not known. CDR3 region: CASSKFGQASYEQYF. Written as DNA, the CDR3 is TGTGCCAGCAGCAAATTCGGACAGGCCTCCTACGAGCAGTACTTC.